The 8 T cell receptor beta chains listed next were all sequenced from one sample in a study of a mutant IDH1 vaccine in newly diagnosed glioma. The table came from immunoSEQ multiplex PCR; TCRdb's copy has only in-frame clones and leaves some out. Seen here are around 69,000 clones, more than 75% observed once, and the top ten hold roughly 2%. Which antigens these TCRs recognize remains unknown. Time point in this sample: week 35, safety follow-up. The vaccine gave 300 ug of a 20-mer mutant IDH1 peptide subcutaneously per dose. The starting material was PBMCs, obtained from a glioma patient whose treatment included an IDH1 peptide vaccine. The origin of the receptors is a man aged 25-45 years with glioma.

The V and J genes are TRBV7-9 and TRBJ2-3; D unclear. CDR1 and CDR2 from the germline V gene are SEHNR and FQNEAQ (reference sequence). The germline V and J ends were trimmed by 0 bases and 4 bases, with 5 bases remaining between them. The CDR3 is made up of 13 amino acids. Here the CDR3 reads CASSLARADTQYF. The CDR3 DNA is TGTGCCAGCAGCTTAGCTAGGGCAGATACGCAGTATTTT.

This clone was seen only once. The V and J genes are TRBV29-1 and TRBJ2-7, with D perhaps matching TRBD2 (6 bases). The V gene's germline CDR1 is SQVTM and CDR2 ANQGSEA. The CDR3 length is 14 residues. V lost 2 bases, J lost 0 bases, and 11 bases lay in between. The CDR3 sequence: CSVETLGLSYEQYF. CDR3 nucleotides: TGCAGCGTTGAAACATTGGGACTCTCCTACGAGCAGTACTTC.

This clone came up once. The chain employs TRBV15 and TRBJ1-2; weak D call: TRBD1 (6 bases). CDR1 is LNHNV, CDR2 YYDKDF, per germline (reference sequence). V was pared by 1 base and J by 8 bases, with 14 bases between. This CDR3 has 14 amino acids. The CDR3 spells CATSRGMGAYGYTF. The DNA of the CDR3 is TGTGCCACCAGCAGAGGAATGGGGGCGTACGGCTACACCTTC.

This chain joins TRBV5-5 and TRBJ1-2; D may be TRBD1 (6 bases). The CDR3 runs 14 residues. Germline-derived CDR1 and CDR2 are SGHKS and YYEKEE (reference sequence). The V end lost 2 bases, the J end lost 8 bases, and 16 bases lay between the germline ends. CDR3 DNA sequence: TGTGCCAGCAGCTTTCGGACGGGGGCAGAAGGCTACACCTTC. It specifies CASSFRTGAEGYTF.

V gene TRBV9 combines with J gene TRBJ2-1; weak D call: TRBD2 (5 bases). V was clipped by 1 base and J by 5 bases, with 10 bases between them. This CDR3 has 14 residues. Germline values: CDR1 SGDLS, CDR2 YYNGEE. The DNA of the CDR3 is TGTGCCAGCAGCGTAAGGACTGCTCACAATGAGCAGTTCTTC. Protein sequence: CASSVRTAHNEQFF.

The genes are TRBV7-2 and TRBJ2-3; 7 bases match TRBD1. V shed 6 bases and J 4 bases; nucleotides not matched to a gene: 13. The CDR3 spans 16 residues. Germline V CDR1 and CDR2: SGHTA, FQGNSA. The CDR3 loop is CASSPDRWLYADTQYF. The CDR3 DNA reads TGTGCCAGCAGTCCGGACAGGTGGCTATACGCAGATACGCAGTATTTT.

This clone was found a few times. The CDR3 DNA is TGTGCCAGCAGCTTGTACGGGACAGAGGGTGTTGAGCAGTTCTTC. This codes for CASSLYGTEGVEQFF. This chain joins TRBV7-3 and TRBJ2-1, with 7 bases matching TRBD1. Germline V gene lookup returns CDR1 SGHTA and CDR2 FQGTGA. Trimming removed 3 bases from V and 9 bases from J; junction bases left unmatched: 11. This CDR3 has 15 residues.

The chain uses TRBV28 and TRBJ1-1; D call uncertain. In germline, CDR1 is MDHEN, CDR2 SYDVKM. The CDR3 is 14 residues long. The ends were cut back, 5 bases at V and 4 bases at J, with 14 bases in the middle. CDR3 sequence (DNA): TGTGCCAGCAGTGCCAGTCTGGGGTTCACTGAAGCTTTCTTT. It yields the protein CASSASLGFTEAFF. Filled out from reference TRBV28 and TRBJ1-1, the complete variable domain reads DVKVTQSSRYLVKRTGEKVFLECVQDMDHENMFWYRQDPGLGLRLIYFSYDVKMKEKGDIPEGYSVSREKKERFSLILESASTNQTSMYLCASSASLGFTEAFFGQGTRLTVV.